This T cell receptor beta chain comes out of a study of a mutant IDH1 vaccine in newly diagnosed glioma. Looking at the study overall: First vaccine doses came 4-6 weeks after radiotherapy alone, or with temozolomide cycles. Every participant had undergone radiotherapy, temozolomide, or both before, and most underwent both.

TCRdb's table, derived via immunoSEQ multiplex PCR, lists solely in-frame clones and lacks some. The repertoire holds roughly 60,000 clones, over 70% seen once, with 6.2% in the top ten. This CDR3 region has 15 residues. Looked up from germline, CDR1 is MNHNS and CDR2 is SASEGT. The junction had 6 bases not matched to a gene; V was cut back by 3 bases and J by 1 base. Study-wide findings and caveats: Apparently unrelated to pseudoprogression were changes in the top peripheral T cell clonotypes.

For this clone: The target antigen is unknown.

Regarding time point: week 23, last vaccination. In the vaccine, a single dose held 300 ug of the mutant IDH1 20-mer peptide, along with topical imiquimod. The J gene is TRBJ2-7, the V gene TRBV6-1, with 7 bases that match TRBD1. The sequenced sample was PBMCs, obtained from a glioma patient whose treatment included an IDH1 peptide vaccine. This sequence was found in a man in his forties with glioma. The CDR3 nucleotides read TGTGCCAGCAGTGACCGTGGACAGGCGTCCTACGAGCAGTACTTC. Protein sequence: CASSDRGQASYEQYF.